This T cell receptor beta chain was obtained from a study of blood T cell repertoires in COVID-19. In the study overall: Collection of acute and convalescent COVID-19 samples took place in the United States, Italy and Spain. The cDNA or gDNA used as material had been derived from T cells, B-cell-depleted T cells, or PBMCs.

The V gene lost 6 bases and the J gene lost 0 bases, with 12 bases spanning the gap. Germline V lookup: CDR1 MNHEY, CDR2 SVGEGT. CDR3 length: 15 residues. Original data processing: Using reference gene primer amplification, nucleated cell counts were estimated. Assay used: immunoSEQ multiplex PCR; TCRdb lists only in-frame clones, some missing. That table is the source of V, J and clone size, and D and trimming were worked out from the DNA. This table has some 260,000 clones, roughly 87% appearing once. The chain recombines TRBV6-2 or TRBV6-3 with TRBJ1-5; perhaps TRBD1 as D (5 bases). This TCR came from a man aged 18-30 years with active or convalescent COVID-19. Sequenced material: peripheral blood. CDR3 in amino acids: CASSRRQYSNQPQHF. The CDR3 DNA sequence: TGTGCCAGCAGCAGACGACAGTATAGCAATCAGCCCCAGCATTTT.